This TCR beta chain was profiled in a study of radiotherapy plus CTLA-4 blockade in lung cancer. The J segment lost 5 bases and the V segment lost 5 bases, leaving 17 bases of the junction unmatched. This CDR3 has 17 residues. In germline, CDR1 is MDHEN, CDR2 SYDVKM. Sequenced by immunoSEQ multiplex PCR; TCRdb stores in-frame clones only, minus some. Of 60,000 to 85,000 clones listed, around nine tenths are singletons. The source of this sequence is a human donor with non-small cell lung cancer who had stable disease on radiotherapy plus ipilimumab. The rearrangement joins TRBV28 to TRBJ2-5; 7 nucleotides match TRBD1. Sequenced material: peripheral blood, taken from a patient treated with radiotherapy plus ipilimumab. The CDR3 DNA sequence: TGTGCCAGCAGTCCGTACAGGGGAAGTGGGCTTGGGGAGACCCAGTACTTC. Encoded protein: CASSPYRGSGLGETQYF. Variable domain in full (rest from reference TRBV28 and TRBJ2-5): DVKVTQSSRYLVKRTGEKVFLECVQDMDHENMFWYRQDPGLGLRLIYFSYDVKMKEKGDIPEGYSVSREKKERFSLILESASTNQTSMYLCASSPYRGSGLGETQYFGPGTRLLVL.